This T cell receptor beta chain was obtained from a study of regulatory T cells in long-lasting Graves disease. To make TCR beta libraries, researchers used iRepertoire HTBI primers and Arm-PCR of CDR3 regions. TCRdb independently ran MiXCR on the multiplex PCR reads; one entry per CDR3 protein. The repertoire includes some 450,000 distinct CDR3 sequences, less than 20% of them detected once, and around 10% sits in the top ten. Noted time point: newly diagnosed GD, antithyroid drugs for less than 3 months. Isolated PBMC RNA provided the starting material for the TCR library. This sample also appeared in a second study, on T cells in Graves' hyperthyroidism and ophthalmopathy. That work adds: Most expanded thyroid clonotypes above 0.001 recurred in blood.

The sequence derives from a woman in her thirties with Graves disease. Sequenced here: peripheral blood mononuclear cells (PBMCs), sampled at new diagnosis, from a patient treated with antithyroid drugs.

CDR3 nucleotides: TGCGCCAGCAGCCGATCTGGGCTGGCTGGGGGGAGGGACACCCAGTACTTC. Translation: CASSRSGLAGGRDTQYF. The gene calls are TRBV4-1 and TRBJ2-5, with 7 bases aligning to TRBD2. V shed 4 bases, J shed 8 bases, and the junction held 19 bases outside the gene matches. Germline CDR1 and CDR2: MGHRA and YSYEKL. The CDR3 totals 17 residues.